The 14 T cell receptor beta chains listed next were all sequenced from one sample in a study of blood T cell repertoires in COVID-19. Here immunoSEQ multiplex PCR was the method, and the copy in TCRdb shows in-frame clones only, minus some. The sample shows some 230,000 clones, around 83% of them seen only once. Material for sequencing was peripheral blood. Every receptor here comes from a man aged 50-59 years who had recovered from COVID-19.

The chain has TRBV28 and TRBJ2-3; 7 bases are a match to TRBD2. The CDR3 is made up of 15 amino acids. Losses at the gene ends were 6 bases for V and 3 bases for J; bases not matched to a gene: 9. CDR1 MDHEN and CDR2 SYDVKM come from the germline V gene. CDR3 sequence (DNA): TGTGCCAGCAGAGAAAAGCGGGAAGATACAGATACGCAGTATTTT. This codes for CASREKREDTDTQYF. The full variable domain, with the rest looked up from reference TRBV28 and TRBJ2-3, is DVKVTQSSRYLVKRTGEKVFLECVQDMDHENMFWYRQDPGLGLRLIYFSYDVKMKEKGDIPEGYSVSREKKERFSLILESASTNQTSMYLCASREKREDTDTQYFGPGTRLTVL.

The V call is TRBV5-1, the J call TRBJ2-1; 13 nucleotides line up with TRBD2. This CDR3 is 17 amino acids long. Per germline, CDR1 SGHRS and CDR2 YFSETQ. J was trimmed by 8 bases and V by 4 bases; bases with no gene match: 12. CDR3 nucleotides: TGCGCCAGCAGCCCTACACCTTCACTAGCGGGAGGGCATGAGCAGTTCTTC. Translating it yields CASSPTPSLAGGHEQFF.

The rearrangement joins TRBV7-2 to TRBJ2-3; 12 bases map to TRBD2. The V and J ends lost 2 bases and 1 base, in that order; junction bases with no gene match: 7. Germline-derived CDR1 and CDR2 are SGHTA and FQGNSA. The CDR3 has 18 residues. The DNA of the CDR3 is TGTGCCAGCAGCTTAAGGACTAGCGGGGATAGAGGCACAGATACGCAGTATTTT. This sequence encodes CASSLRTSGDRGTDTQYF.

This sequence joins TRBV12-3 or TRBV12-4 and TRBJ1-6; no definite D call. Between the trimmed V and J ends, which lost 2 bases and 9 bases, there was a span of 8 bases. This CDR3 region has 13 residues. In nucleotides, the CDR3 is TGTGCCAGCAGTTTACACGAGAGTTCACCCCTCCACTTT. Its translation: CASSLHESSPLHF.

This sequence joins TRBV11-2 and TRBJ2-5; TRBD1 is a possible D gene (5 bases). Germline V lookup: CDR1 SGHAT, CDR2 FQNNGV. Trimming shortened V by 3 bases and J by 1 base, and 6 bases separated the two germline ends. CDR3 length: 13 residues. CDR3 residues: CASSLGLQETQYF. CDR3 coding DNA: TGTGCCAGCAGCTTGGGGCTCCAAGAGACCCAGTACTTC.

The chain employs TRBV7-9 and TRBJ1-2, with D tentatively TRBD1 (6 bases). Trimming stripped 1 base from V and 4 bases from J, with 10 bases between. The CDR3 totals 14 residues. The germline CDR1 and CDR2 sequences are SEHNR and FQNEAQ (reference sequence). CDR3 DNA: TGTGCCAGCAGCTTAGGCACAGGGATCTATGGCTACACCTTC. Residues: CASSLGTGIYGYTF.

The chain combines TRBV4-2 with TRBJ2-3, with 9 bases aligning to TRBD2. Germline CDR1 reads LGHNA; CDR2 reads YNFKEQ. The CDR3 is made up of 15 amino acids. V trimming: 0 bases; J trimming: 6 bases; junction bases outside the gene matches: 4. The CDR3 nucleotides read TGTGCCAGCAGCCAAGAGTCTAGCGGGATTGATACGCAGTATTTT. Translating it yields CASSQESSGIDTQYF.

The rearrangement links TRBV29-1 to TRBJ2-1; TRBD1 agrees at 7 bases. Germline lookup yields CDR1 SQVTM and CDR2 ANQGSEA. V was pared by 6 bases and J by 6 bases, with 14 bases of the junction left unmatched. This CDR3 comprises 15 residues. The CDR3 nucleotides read TGCAGCGTGGACCCCCGGGACAGACCTACCAATGAGCAGTTCTTC. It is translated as CSVDPRDRPTNEQFF.

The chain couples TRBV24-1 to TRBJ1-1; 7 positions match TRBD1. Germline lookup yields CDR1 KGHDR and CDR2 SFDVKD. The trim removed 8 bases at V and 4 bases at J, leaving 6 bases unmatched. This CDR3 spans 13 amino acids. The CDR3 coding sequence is TGTGCCACCAAGGGGGCAGGTTCCACTGAAGCTTTCTTT. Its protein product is CATKGAGSTEAFF.

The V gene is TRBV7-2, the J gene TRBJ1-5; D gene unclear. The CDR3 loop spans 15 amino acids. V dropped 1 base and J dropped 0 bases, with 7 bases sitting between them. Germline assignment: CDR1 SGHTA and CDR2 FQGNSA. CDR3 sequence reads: CASSLGSRSNQPQHF. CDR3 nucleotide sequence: TGTGCCAGCAGCTTAGGTAGTCGTAGCAATCAGCCCCAGCATTTT.

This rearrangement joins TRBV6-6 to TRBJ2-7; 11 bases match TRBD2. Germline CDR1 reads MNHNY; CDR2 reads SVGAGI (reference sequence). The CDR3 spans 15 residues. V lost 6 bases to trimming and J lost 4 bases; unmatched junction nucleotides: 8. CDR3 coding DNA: TGTGCCAGCAGGAAGGGACTAGCGGAATTTTACGAGCAGTACTTC. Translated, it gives CASRKGLAEFYEQYF.

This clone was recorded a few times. CDR3 sequence reads: CASRRHRNEKLFF. CDR3 DNA: TGTGCCAGCAGAAGGCACAGGAATGAAAAACTGTTTTTT. The J gene is TRBJ1-4, the V gene TRBV6-5, with D tentatively TRBD1 (5 bases). With 6 bases removed from V and 5 bases from J, the gap between germline ends came to 10 bases. Germline assignment: CDR1 MNHEY and CDR2 SVGAGI. This CDR3 contains 13 residues.

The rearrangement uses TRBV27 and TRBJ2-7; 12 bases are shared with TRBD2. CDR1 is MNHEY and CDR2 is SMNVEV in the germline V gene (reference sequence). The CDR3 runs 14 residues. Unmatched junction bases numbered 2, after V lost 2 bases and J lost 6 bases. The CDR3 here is CASSLRGLAGEQYF. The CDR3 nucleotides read TGTGCCAGCAGTTTAAGGGGACTAGCGGGCGAGCAGTACTTC.

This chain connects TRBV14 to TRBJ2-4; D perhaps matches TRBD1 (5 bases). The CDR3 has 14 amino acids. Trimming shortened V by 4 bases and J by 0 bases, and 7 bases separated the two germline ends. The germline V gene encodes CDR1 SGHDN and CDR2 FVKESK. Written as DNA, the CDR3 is TGTGCCAGCAGCCTAGGGGCAGCCAAAAACATTCAGTACTTC. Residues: CASSLGAAKNIQYF.